This TCR beta chain was captured by sequencing in a study of T cell responses to AZD1222 COVID-19 vaccine. After removal of 6 bases from V and 3 bases from J, the junction contained 4 bases not matched to a gene. Germline lookup yields CDR1 SGHTS and CDR2 YDEGEE. CDR3 size: 14 residues. Sequencing was performed with immunoSEQ multiplex PCR; in TCRdb, only in-frame clones are kept and a portion is missing. The table has some 130,000 clones, roughly 92% seen once. The sequence was obtained from an adult in good health. The chain links TRBV5-8 to TRBJ1-2; TRBD1 matches 11 bases. The material sequenced was peripheral blood, taken on day 0 of AZD1222 vaccination. The CDR3 nucleotides are TGTGCCAGCAACGAGGGACAGGGGGACTATGGCTACACCTTC. It yields the protein CASNEGQGDYGYTF.